A single sample is the source of the 10 T cell receptor beta chains below, sequenced in a study of early T cells in non-severe SARS-CoV-2 infection. Via MiXCR, TCRdb re-called the 5' RACE reads, giving one row per CDR3 protein. The sample includes some 53,000 distinct CDR3 sequences, around 8% seen only once; the top ten take 9.4%. The specimen was whole blood. These receptor sequences come from an adult who was a healthcare worker with PCR-confirmed SARS-CoV-2 infection or an uninfected control (not recorded which).

This clonotype occurred many times. This sequence joins TRBV10-3 and TRBJ2-4, with 7 nucleotides matching TRBD1. The length of the CDR3 is 16 residues. The ends lost 2 bases at V and 0 bases at J; junction bases unmatched: 4. Germline V lookup: CDR1 ENHRY, CDR2 SYGVKD. The DNA for the CDR3 is TGTGCCATCAGTGAGGGACAGGTAGTAGCCAAAAACATTCAGTACTTC. This gives the protein CAISEGQVVAKNIQYF.

This clonotype has at least ten counts. The J gene is TRBJ2-1, the V gene TRBV7-2; D uncertain. This CDR3 is built from 15 residues. Germline-derived CDR1 and CDR2 are SGHTA and FQGNSA. V lost 5 bases to trimming and J lost 7 bases, with 18 bases between them. CDR3 coding DNA: TGTGCCAGCAGCCCCCGACCGTCTGGTAGGAATGAGCAGTTCTTC. Its translation: CASSPRPSGRNEQFF.

This clonotype was seen a handful of times. This chain joins TRBV27 and TRBJ1-3, with 8 bases fitting TRBD1. Germline trimming cut 2 bases from V and 0 bases from J; bases unmatched to any gene: 9. Germline V CDR1 and CDR2: MNHEY, SMNVEV (reference sequence). The CDR3 is 18 amino acids. As DNA, the CDR3 is TGTGCCAGCAGTTTAAAATTTGCAGGGGGCTACTCTGGAAACACCATATATTTT. Its protein product is CASSLKFAGGYSGNTIYF.

This clonotype occurred a few times. The rearrangement joins TRBV7-9 to TRBJ2-3; 13 bases line up with TRBD2. The CDR3 loop spans 18 amino acids. After removal of 1 base from V and 4 bases from J, the junction contained 8 bases not matched to a gene. Per the germline V gene, CDR1 is SEHNR and CDR2 is FQNEAQ (reference sequence). DNA of the CDR3: TGTGCCAGCAGCTTAGAGTGGAGGACTAGCGGGAGCGCAGATACGCAGTATTTT. Its protein product is CASSLEWRTSGSADTQYF.

This sequence joins TRBV10-3 and TRBJ2-1, with 8 bases fitting TRBD1. Germline lookup yields CDR1 ENHRY and CDR2 SYGVKD. Unmatched junction bases numbered 7, after V lost 2 bases and J lost 4 bases. The CDR3 has 16 amino acids. In nucleotides, the CDR3 is TGTGCCATCAGTGAGGGACAGGGTGACAAGTACAATGAGCAGTTCTTC. Residues: CAISEGQGDKYNEQFF.

This clonotype appeared many times. V usage is TRBV5-6 and J usage is TRBJ2-2; D unclear. Germline V gene lookup returns CDR1 SGHDT and CDR2 YYEEEE. Deletions cut 4 bases from V and 9 bases from J, with 13 bases between. The CDR3 length is 13 residues. The DNA of the CDR3 is TGTGCCAGCAGCCAGAACCCCCCGCGGGAGCTGTTTTTT. Protein product: CASSQNPPRELFF. Complete variable domain (other parts from reference TRBV5-6 and TRBJ2-2): DAGVTQSPTHLIKTRGQQVTLRCSPKSGHDTVSWYQQALGQGPQFIFQYYEEEERQRGNFPDRFSGHQFPNYSSELNVNALLLGDSALYLCASSQNPPRELFFGEGSRLTVL.

This rearrangement joins TRBV2 to TRBJ2-3; TRBD1 aligns across 9 bases. Germline CDR1 SNHLY, CDR2 FYNNEI. With 5 bases clipped from V and 0 bases from J, the junction kept 9 bases outside the gene matches. CDR3 length: 17 residues. The CDR3 spells CASSRGQGPLSTDTQYF. The CDR3, as DNA: TGTGCCAGCAGTCGGGGACAGGGACCCCTCAGCACAGATACGCAGTATTTT.

In regard to this clonotype: A junction end diverges from the germline sequence, so it may reflect a read error. The chain is built from TRBV7-7 and TRBJ2-1, with D perhaps given as TRBD1 or TRBD2 (5 bases each). The germline CDR1 and CDR2 sequences are SSHAT and FNYEAQ (reference sequence). The CDR3 extends over 15 amino acids. The CDR3 sequence: CASSPLLGTLNEQFF. CDR3 bases: TGTGCTAGCAGCCCCCTTCTGGGGACCTTAAATGAGCAGTTCTTC.

This clonotype has ten or more counts. The chain combines TRBV11-2 with TRBJ2-2, with a tentative D call TRBD2 (6 bases). CDR1 and CDR2 from the germline V gene are SGHAT and FQNNGV. The germline V and J ends were trimmed by 7 bases and 5 bases, with 8 bases remaining between them. This CDR3 contains 12 residues. This CDR3 is CASIRGTGELFF. The CDR3 nucleotides read TGTGCCAGCATTCGGGGGACCGGGGAGCTGTTTTTT.

This clonotype was counted between two and nine times. V usage is TRBV19 and J usage is TRBJ2-2, with D perhaps given as TRBD1 or TRBD2 (5 bases each). Germline V CDR1 and CDR2: LNHDA, SQIVND (reference sequence). The CDR3 totals 16 residues. V gave up 5 bases and J gave up 5 bases, with 18 bases separating them. The CDR3 DNA follows: TGTGCCAGTAGTGACCGGGCCCACGGGGCGACCGGGGAGCTGTTTTTT. This encodes CASSDRAHGATGELFF.